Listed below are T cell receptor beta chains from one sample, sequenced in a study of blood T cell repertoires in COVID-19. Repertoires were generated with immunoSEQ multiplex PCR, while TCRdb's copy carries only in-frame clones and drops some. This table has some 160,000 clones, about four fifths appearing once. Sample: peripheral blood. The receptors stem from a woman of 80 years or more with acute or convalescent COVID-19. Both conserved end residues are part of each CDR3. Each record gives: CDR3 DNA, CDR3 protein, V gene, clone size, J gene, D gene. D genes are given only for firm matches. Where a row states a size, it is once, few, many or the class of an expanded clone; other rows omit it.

DNA: TGTGCCAGCAGCTTAGCGCGGTTAAGCCAAGAGACCCAGTACTTC
CDR3: CASSLARLSQETQYF
V: TRBV7-9
size: NA
J: TRBJ2-5
D: NA

DNA: TGCGCCAGCAGCCAAGGTCCGGGCGAGCAGTACTTC
CDR3: CASSQGPGEQYF
V: TRBV4-1
size: few
J: TRBJ2-7
D: NA

DNA: TGTGCCAGCAGCTTAGTGCAGGCTAAAAACTATGGCTACACCTTC
CDR3: CASSLVQAKNYGYTF
V: TRBV7-2
size: NA
J: TRBJ1-2
D: NA

DNA: TGTGCCAGCAGTCCCCCCGGGGAAACCGGGGAGCTGTTTTTT
CDR3: CASSPPGETGELFF
V: TRBV5-4
size: NA
J: TRBJ2-2
D: NA

DNA: TGTGCCAGCTCACCGGGACAGGGTCAAAATTCACCCCTCCACTTT
CDR3: CASSPGQGQNSPLHF
V: TRBV18
size: once
J: TRBJ1-6
D: TRBD1

DNA: TGTGCCAGCACCGGAGGCAATTCACCCCTCCACTTT
CDR3: CASTGGNSPLHF
V: TRBV5-4
size: NA
J: TRBJ1-6
D: NA

DNA: TGCGCCAGCAGTCATCAAGGGACAGCCCCCTCCTACGAGCAGTACTTC
CDR3: CASSHQGTAPSYEQYF
V: TRBV23-1
size: NA
J: TRBJ2-7
D: TRBD1

DNA: TGCGCCAGCAGAGATACTAGCGGGAGGACTCCCTACAATGAGCAGTTCTTC
CDR3: CASRDTSGRTPYNEQFF
V: TRBV5-1
size: NA
J: TRBJ2-1
D: TRBD2

DNA: TGTGCCAGCAGCCAAGAAAGCTATTACGAGCAGTACTTC
CDR3: CASSQESYYEQYF
V: TRBV3-1/TRBV3-2
size: once
J: TRBJ2-7
D: NA

DNA: TGTGCCAGCAGCGGCGGGACTAGCAGTCGCGATGAGCAGTTCTTC
CDR3: CASSGGTSSRDEQFF
V: TRBV5-4
size: few
J: TRBJ2-1
D: TRBD2

DNA: TGTGCCAGCAGGGGACAGGGAAGTAGCTATGGCTACACCTTC
CDR3: CASRGQGSSYGYTF
V: TRBV2
size: few
J: TRBJ1-2
D: TRBD1

DNA: TGTGCCAGCAGTGAACAGGGCCAGGGACTCTATGGCTACACCTTC
CDR3: CASSEQGQGLYGYTF
V: TRBV6-1
size: NA
J: TRBJ1-2
D: NA

DNA: TGTGCCAGCAGCCTAAGAGGGAGGGGAAACACCGGGGAGCTGTTTTTT
CDR3: CASSLRGRGNTGELFF
V: TRBV11-1
size: few
J: TRBJ2-2
D: TRBD2

DNA: TGTGCCAGCAGTTTATCATGGTGGAGTGAAGCTTTCTTT
CDR3: CASSLSWWSEAFF
V: TRBV12-3/TRBV12-4
size: NA
J: TRBJ1-1
D: NA

DNA: TGTGCCAGCAGTAGACAGGGGGATTCATACGACACTGAAGCTTTCTTT
CDR3: CASSRQGDSYDTEAFF
V: TRBV27
size: NA
J: TRBJ1-1
D: TRBD1

DNA: TGTGCCAGCAGTTACGGGGGGTACACCGGGGAGCTGTTTTTT
CDR3: CASSYGGYTGELFF
V: TRBV6-5
size: many
J: TRBJ2-2
D: NA

DNA: TGTGCCAGCAGAAAACAGGAGTTCACCGGGGAGCTGTTTTTT
CDR3: CASRKQEFTGELFF
V: TRBV7-9
size: NA
J: TRBJ2-2
D: NA

DNA: TGTGCCAGCAGTTTGGAGGGCCCCGGGGAGCTGTTTTTT
CDR3: CASSLEGPGELFF
V: TRBV12-3/TRBV12-4
size: NA
J: TRBJ2-2
D: NA

DNA: TGTGCCAGCAGCCCAGTACCTCCTAACTATGGCTACACCTTC
CDR3: CASSPVPPNYGYTF
V: TRBV5-6
size: NA
J: TRBJ1-2
D: NA

DNA: TGTGCCTGGAGAATAGCGGGAGCGACGGATACGCAGTATTTT
CDR3: CAWRIAGATDTQYF
V: TRBV30
size: NA
J: TRBJ2-3
D: TRBD2